This is a list of T cell receptor beta chains from one sample in a study of response to subunit inactivated influenza vaccine. TCRdb reanalysed the RT-PCR reads using MiXCR and keeps one entry per CDR3 protein. Among 500,000 to 550,000 distinct CDR3 sequences listed, approximately 7.6% were seen once. This specimen was PBMCs from blood, taken less than 30 months after vaccination. These receptors were collected from a man aged 50 to 75 who received an inactivated influenza vaccine. The CDR3 runs from the conserved cysteine through the conserved F or W. D genes are given only for firm matches. Clone size is shown for a subset of rows, as once, few, many or a class of expanded clone.

abundance	j_gene	v_gene	d_gene	CDR3aa	CDR3nt
many	TRBJ2-7	TRBV5-6	-	CASSLPWDTDEEQYF	TGTGCCAGCAGCCTCCCATGGGACACTGACGAAGAGCAGTACTTC
few	TRBJ2-4	TRBV4-3	-	CASSQVTGGFVAKNIQYF	TGCGCCAGCAGCCAAGTGACGGGTGGTTTTGTAGCCAAAAACATTCAGTACTTC
-	TRBJ2-7	TRBV20-1	-	CSASRDGNSYEQYF	TGCAGTGCTTCCCGGGACGGAAACTCCTACGAGCAGTACTTC
many	TRBJ2-4	TRBV28	TRBD1	CASSGQGSPKNIQYF	TGTGCCAGCAGTGGACAGGGTTCACCCAAAAACATTCAGTACTTC
many	TRBJ2-4	TRBV6-5	-	CASSYSVGGKNIQYF	TGTGCCAGCAGTTACTCAGTCGGCGGCAAAAACATTCAGTACTTC
-	TRBJ1-1	TRBV4-1	-	CASSQVPITLFMNTEAFF	TGCGCCAGCAGCCAAGTTCCAATTACCCTGTTCATGAACACTGAAGCTTTCTTT
few	TRBJ2-3	TRBV7-2	TRBD1	CASSFRQGDTQYF	TGTGCCAGCAGCTTCCGACAGGGGGATACGCAGTATTTT
few	TRBJ2-3	TRBV6-1	TRBD2	CASNKRGGTDTQYF	TGTGCCAGCAACAAGCGGGGGGGCACAGATACGCAGTATTTT
few	TRBJ1-1	TRBV6-1	-	CAGRESTYTEAFF	TGTGCCGGTCGTGAATCGACTTACACTGAAGCTTTCTTT
-	TRBJ2-2	TRBV4-3	-	CASSQERGVTGELFF	TGCGCCAGCAGCCAAGAGAGGGGGGTCACCGGGGAGCTGTTTTTT
many	TRBJ1-1	TRBV10-3	-	CAISELNTEAFF	TGTGCCATCAGTGAGTTAAACACTGAAGCTTTCTTT
few	TRBJ2-2	TRBV20-1	-	CSARASRLLNTGELFF	TGCAGTGCTAGAGCGTCAAGGCTTTTGAACACCGGGGAGCTGTTTTTT
-	TRBJ1-4	TRBV4-3	-	CASSTTFNEKLFF	TGCGCCAGCAGCACGACTTTTAATGAAAAACTGTTTTTT
many	TRBJ1-2	TRBV7-9	-	CASSGDNYGYTF	TGTGCCAGCAGCGGAGACAACTATGGCTACACCTTC
-	TRBJ1-2	TRBV6-6	TRBD1	CASSYQGGDGYTF	TGTGCCAGCAGTTATCAAGGGGGCGATGGCTACACCTTC
many	TRBJ2-1	TRBV29-1	-	CSVEAAGEVYNEQFF	TGCAGCGTTGAAGCAGCCGGAGAGGTTTACAATGAGCAGTTCTTC